What follows are 31 T cell receptor beta chains derived from one specimen sequenced in a study of T cells in Graves' hyperthyroidism and ophthalmopathy. Researchers took RNA transcripts and amplified the TCR beta CDR3 regions from them. Carried out on the TCR CDR3, a first-round RT-PCR used the HTBI primer set. TCRdb used MiXCR to reprocess the multiplex PCR reads, holding one entry per CDR3 protein. The table has 550,000 to 600,000 distinct CDR3 sequences, over 15% seen once. Material for sequencing was blood. Source of these receptors: a woman between 18 and 30 years old with Graves' hyperthyroidism.

The rearrangement joins TRBV5-1 to TRBJ1-4; D is unresolved. V was pared by 0 bases and J by 0 bases, with 6 bases between. Germline V gene lookup returns CDR1 SGHRS and CDR2 YFSETQ. This CDR3 region has 15 residues. CDR3 coding DNA: TGCGCCAGCAGCTTGGAGGACTCAACTAATGAAAAACTGTTTTTT. Protein: CASSLEDSTNEKLFF.

The chain links TRBV6-2 or TRBV6-3 to TRBJ2-2, with TRBD2 as a possible D gene (6 bases). Germline V gene data show CDR1 as MNHEY and CDR2 as SVGEGT. The CDR3 has 13 amino acids. Between the trimmed V and J ends, which lost 5 bases and 7 bases, there was a span of 11 bases. CDR3 protein: CASSTTSYGELFF. The CDR3 DNA follows: TGTGCCAGCAGTACCACTAGCTACGGGGAGCTGTTTTTT.

This clonotype occurred many times. J is TRBJ2-3 and V is TRBV6-1; D possibly matches TRBD1 or TRBD2 (6 bases each). Trimming left V 0 bases short and J 9 bases short, with 13 bases between. The CDR3 length is 14 residues. The germline CDR1 and CDR2 sequences are MNHNS and SASEGT. CDR3 nucleotides: TGTGCCAGCAGTGAAGCAACACAGGGAGGCACGCAGTATTTT. It yields the protein CASSEATQGGTQYF.

This clonotype was seen many times. This chain uses TRBV12-3 or TRBV12-4 with TRBJ1-2; D not certain. The germline V and J ends were trimmed by 5 bases and 0 bases, with 4 bases remaining between them. This CDR3 comprises 12 residues. This CDR3 is CASSGANYGYTF. DNA of the CDR3: TGTGCCAGCAGTGGCGCTAACTATGGCTACACCTTC.

Comment on this clonotype: An end of the junction differs from the germline gene, which may be a read error. This CDR3 is CATSRDAGQETQYF. CDR3 DNA sequence: TGCGCCACCAGCAGAGATGCGGGGCAAGAGACCCAGTACTTC. This rearrangement joins TRBV15 to TRBJ2-5; a weak D match, TRBD2 (6 bases). The CDR3 is 14 amino acids. CDR1 is LNHNV, CDR2 YYDKDF, per germline (reference sequence).

J is TRBJ1-2 and V is TRBV5-1; possible D gene TRBD1, 5 bases. Germline V gives CDR1 SGHRS, CDR2 YFSETQ. V was pared by 4 bases and J by 3 bases, with 13 bases between. The CDR3 length is 14 residues. The CDR3 reads CASSRGDGDYGYTF. In DNA, the CDR3 is TGCGCCAGCAGCCGCGGGGACGGGGACTATGGCTACACCTTC.

This clonotype showed up many times. This sequence joins TRBV5-1 and TRBJ1-6; D is perhaps TRBD1 (5 bases). The CDR3 consists of 13 residues. Germline V gene data show CDR1 as SGHRS and CDR2 as YFSETQ. Trimming removed 4 bases at V and 7 bases at J, with 9 bases between. CDR3 protein: CASSRDVNSPLHF. Written as DNA, the CDR3 is TGCGCCAGCAGCAGGGACGTCAATTCACCCCTCCACTTT.

Ten or more counts support this clonotype. DNA of the CDR3: TGTGCCAGCACGACAGCATGGGACACTGAAGCTTTCTTT. This gives the protein CASTTAWDTEAFF. The chain recombines TRBV5-8 with TRBJ1-1; possible D gene TRBD1, 5 bases. This CDR3 spans 13 amino acids. The V gene's germline CDR1 is SGHTS and CDR2 YDEGEE. Trimming took 6 bases from V and 3 from J, leaving 12 bases between them.

This clonotype was seen a handful of times. V gene TRBV29-1 combines with J gene TRBJ1-2; possible D gene TRBD1, 5 bases. V was clipped by 7 bases and J by 2 bases, with 8 bases between them. Germline CDR1 reads SQVTM; CDR2 reads ANQGSEA. This CDR3 is 11 amino acids long. CDR3 bases: TGCAGCGCTGGACACAACTATGGCTACACCTTC. Residues: CSAGHNYGYTF.

The chain carries TRBV18 and TRBJ2-1; 14 bases align to TRBD2. The CDR3 runs to 17 residues. J was trimmed by 9 bases and V by 3 bases; bases with no gene match: 10. The germline V gene has CDR1 KGHSH and CDR2 LQKENI. CDR3 coding DNA: TGTGCCAGCTCACCTTGGGGACTAGCGGGAGATTTCGGTGAGCAGTTCTTC. It is translated as CASSPWGLAGDFGEQFF.

This clonotype was observed a single time. At one end, the junction sequence differs from germline, possibly due to a read error. The gene calls are TRBV18 and TRBJ2-5; D not resolved. CDR1 KGHSH and CDR2 LQKENI come from the germline V gene. The CDR3 is 14 residues long. CDR3 sequence: CASSPYSGSETRYF. The DNA of the CDR3 is TGTGCCAGCTCACCATATTCGGGCTCGGAGACCCGGTACTTC.

This clonotype was seen just once. A much larger clone lies one base from this, so it may be a read error. V gene TRBV11-3 combines with J gene TRBJ2-7; perhaps TRBD2 as D (5 bases). The CDR3 totals 14 residues. CDR1 is SGHNT, CDR2 YENEEA, per germline. CDR3 bases: TGTGCCAGCAGCCCCCGAGGGAACCCCTACGAGCCGTACTTC. Protein sequence: CASSPRGNPYEPYF.

This chain connects TRBV6-2 or TRBV6-3 to TRBJ2-5; maybe TRBD2 (6 bases). The CDR3 contains 17 residues. The germline V and J ends were trimmed by 2 bases and 3 bases, with 19 bases remaining between them. Germline V gene lookup returns CDR1 MNHEY and CDR2 SVGEGT. DNA for the CDR3: TGTGCCAGCAGTTACCCGATCGGAGGGGCGTCGGAAGAGACCCAGTACTTC. It specifies CASSYPIGGASEETQYF.

This clonotype has only a few counts. The chain is built from TRBV2 and TRBJ2-1, with 7 bases lining up with TRBD1. Germline trimming cut 6 bases from V and 7 bases from J; bases unmatched to any gene: 15. Germline V lookup: CDR1 SNHLY, CDR2 FYNNEI. The CDR3 contains 16 residues. The DNA for the CDR3 is TGTGCCAGCAGGCCTCAGGGGGAGATGGCGAGGAATGAGCAGTTCTTC. Translated, it gives CASRPQGEMARNEQFF.

In this sample, this clonotype turned up a few times. The genes are TRBV12-5 and TRBJ2-1; no definite D call. With 2 bases removed from V and 7 bases from J, the gap between germline ends came to 9 bases. CDR1 is LGHNT, CDR2 FRNRAP, per germline. The CDR3 is 13 amino acids. CDR3 protein: CASGLQGKNEQFF. CDR3 in DNA: TGTGCTAGTGGTTTGCAAGGGAAGAATGAGCAGTTCTTC.

The chain employs TRBV9 and TRBJ2-5; no firm D call. V was shortened by 2 bases and J by 2 bases, with 10 bases between the two germline ends. The CDR3 length is 14 residues. Germline V gives CDR1 SGDLS, CDR2 YYNGEE. The CDR3 sequence is CASSVSDGQETQYF. CDR3 nucleotide sequence: TGTGCCAGCAGCGTTTCGGACGGACAAGAGACCCAGTACTTC.

There are a few counts of this clonotype. The rearrangement joins TRBV7-9 to TRBJ1-6, with D perhaps TRBD1 (5 bases). The CDR3 has 12 residues. Trimming took 8 bases from V and 7 from J, leaving 9 bases between them. Looked up from germline, CDR1 is SEHNR and CDR2 is FQNEAQ (reference sequence). The CDR3 DNA sequence: TGTGCCAGCGAGAAGGGGAATTCACCCCTCCACTTT. This translates into CASEKGNSPLHF.

There are many counts of this clonotype. V and J are TRBV5-1 and TRBJ2-5, with TRBD2 identical over 7 bases. CDR1 and CDR2 (germline): SGHRS, YFSETQ. V dropped 4 bases and J dropped 4; count of bases not matched to a gene: 10. The CDR3 length is 15 residues. DNA for the CDR3: TGCGCCAGCAGCGGGGGGGGAGCTGATGTAGAGACCCAGTACTTC. It encodes CASSGGGADVETQYF.

The sample holds many counts of this clonotype. V is TRBV6-1 and J is TRBJ2-5; unclear D gene. V was cut by 4 bases and J by 4 bases, with 19 bases left in between. The germline V gene encodes CDR1 MNHNS and CDR2 SASEGT. CDR3 length: 16 amino acids. CDR3 DNA sequence: TGTGCCAGCAGTGGTCCTGTGTGGGGTTTTGGAGAGACCCAGTACTTC. Translating gives CASSGPVWGFGETQYF.

The rearrangement uses TRBV6-2 or TRBV6-3 and TRBJ1-5, with D unresolved. This CDR3 spans 15 amino acids. Germline V gives CDR1 MNHEY, CDR2 SVGEGT. The V end lost 2 bases, the J end lost 1 base, and 9 bases lay between the germline ends. The CDR3 DNA sequence: TGTGCCAGCAGTTACGAGAGCGCCAGCAATCAGCCCCAGCATTTT. The encoded protein is CASSYESASNQPQHF.

This clonotype was observed a few times. This rearrangement joins TRBV6-6 to TRBJ1-2; a possible D gene is TRBD1 (6 bases). CDR1 MNHNY and CDR2 SVGAGI come from the germline V gene (reference sequence). V lost 0 bases and J 3 bases, leaving 11 bases between the germline ends. This CDR3 contains 15 residues. CDR3 region: CASSYSGAEDYGYTF. The CDR3 DNA reads as TGTGCCAGCAGTTACTCGGGGGCCGAGGACTATGGCTACACCTTC.

Of note for this clonotype: A junction boundary mismatches the germline segment, possibly from a read error. V gene TRBV4-3 combines with J gene TRBJ2-7, with D possibly TRBD2 on 7 matching bases. The CDR3 loop spans 13 amino acids. Germline-derived CDR1 and CDR2 are LGHNA and YSLEER. The CDR3 DNA sequence: TGCGCCAGCAGCCAAAGACAGGCGGGGGAGCCGTACTTC. Translating gives CASSQRQAGEPYF.

This clonotype occurred a few times. The chain uses TRBV28 and TRBJ2-7; tentative D call: TRBD2 (5 bases). V was cut by 11 bases and J by 6 bases, with 17 bases left in between. CDR1 is MDHEN and CDR2 is SYDVKM in the germline V gene. This CDR3 has 12 amino acids. The CDR3 region is CASRPGLREQYF. The CDR3 nucleotides read TGTGCCTCCCGGCCCGGACTCCGCGAGCAGTACTTC.

At least ten counts were recorded for this clonotype. V is TRBV10-3 and J is TRBJ2-7, with 9 nucleotides matching TRBD1. The germline V gene has CDR1 ENHRY and CDR2 SYGVKD. The J segment lost 6 bases and the V segment lost 10 bases, leaving 19 bases of the junction unmatched. The CDR3 is 16 residues long. The CDR3 spells CATRETGTGHYGEQYF. As DNA, the CDR3 is TGTGCCACCCGAGAAACCGGGACAGGGCACTATGGCGAGCAGTACTTC.

This clonotype has a count of ten or more. This chain links TRBV6-1 with TRBJ2-2; D might be TRBD1 or TRBD2, each matching 6 bases. Germline CDR1 reads MNHNS; CDR2 reads SASEGT. This CDR3 has 17 residues. V lost 7 bases and J 5 bases, leaving 23 bases between the germline ends. The CDR3 DNA is TGTGCCAGCACCTTCGGACGATCCGGGGGCTTAACCGGGGAGCTGTTTTTT. It encodes CASTFGRSGGLTGELFF.

The sample holds a few counts of this clonotype. The rearrangement joins TRBV13 to TRBJ2-1, with 14 bases identical to TRBD2. The DNA end lines up better with TRBJ2-7; the J call may be wrong. From germline, CDR1 is PRHDT and CDR2 FYEKMQ (reference sequence). The CDR3 consists of 15 residues. The CDR3, as DNA: TGTGCCAGCAGCCACGGACTAGCGGGAGGCAATGAGCAGTACTTC. Protein: CASSHGLAGGNEQYF.

The J gene is TRBJ2-3, the V gene TRBV10-2; TRBD2 matches 11 bases. The germline gives CDR1 WSHSY, CDR2 SAAADI. After removal of 7 bases from V and 6 bases from J, the junction contained 9 bases not matched to a gene. The CDR3 consists of 15 residues. The CDR3 loop reads CASKVAGGKSDTQYF. In DNA, the CDR3 is TGCGCCAGCAAGGTAGCGGGGGGGAAATCCGATACGCAGTATTTT.

This clonotype came up many times. The rearrangement links TRBV5-1 to TRBJ1-1, with D unclear. This CDR3 has 11 residues. Germline CDR1 is SGHRS and CDR2 is YFSETQ. Trimming cost V 5 bases and J 3 bases, with 5 bases left between them. The CDR3 DNA reads TGCGCCAGCAGGGTAGACACTGAAGCTTTCTTT. Translation gives CASRVDTEAFF.

This clonotype was picked up many times. The V and J genes are TRBV5-1 and TRBJ2-7; 11 bases align to TRBD2. The CDR3 is 18 residues long. Looked up from germline, CDR1 is SGHRS and CDR2 is YFSETQ. V lost 0 bases and J lost 5; bases outside the gene matches: 13. CDR3 sequence reads: CASSLAKSSGRMWDEQYF. The CDR3, as DNA: TGCGCCAGCAGCTTGGCCAAGTCTAGCGGGAGGATGTGGGACGAGCAGTACTTC.

The chain uses TRBV28 and TRBJ2-2; tentatively, D is TRBD1 or TRBD2 (6 bases each). With 2 bases removed from V and 1 base from J, the gap between germline ends came to 17 bases. This CDR3 comprises 18 residues. Germline V lookup: CDR1 MDHEN, CDR2 SYDVKM. CDR3 sequence reads: CASSLTGGRWLNTGELFF. CDR3 bases: TGTGCCAGCAGTTTAACTGGGGGGCGTTGGCTGAACACCGGGGAGCTGTTTTTT.

CDR3 protein: CASSQADREETQYF. CDR3 nucleotides: TGCGCCAGCAGCCAAGCTGACAGGGAAGAGACCCAGTACTTC. This chain connects TRBV4-1 to TRBJ2-5; 7 bases line up with TRBD1. The CDR3 consists of 14 residues. The germline CDR1 and CDR2 sequences are MGHRA and YSYEKL. Trimming at V came to 1 base and at J to 3 bases, leaving 2 bases not matched to a gene.